This T cell receptor beta chain was identified in a study of neurological immune-mediated disorders. Findings and limits, study-wide: None of the CDR3 amino acid sequences in expanded clones turned up in more than one subject, which points to private repertoires in all groups.

Synthesis of cDNA used 5'RACE (with 10-nucleotide random UMIs). TCRdb reprocessed the 5' RACE reads via MiXCR and lists one record per CDR3 protein. The table has about 55,000 distinct CDR3 sequences, around 4.2% seen once; the top ten hold 2.9%. This clonotype appeared many times. The target antigen is unknown. Trimming removed 4 bases at V and 5 bases at J, with 28 bases between. The CDR3 is 19 amino acids. Germline V gives CDR1 LGHDT, CDR2 YNNKEL (reference sequence). The clonotype originates from a man aged 50 to 60 with multiple sclerosis. Sequencing was carried out using PBMCs. The chain is built from TRBV3-1 and TRBJ2-3, with a possible D match to TRBD2 (6 bases). CDR3 sequence reads: CASSLRRVGGMAPLDTQYF. The CDR3 nucleotides are TGTGCCAGCAGCCTCCGGAGGGTCGGGGGAATGGCACCTTTAGATACGCAGTATTTT.